This is a list of T cell receptor beta chains from one sample in a study of cytomegalovirus exposure and HLA in healthy donors. Assay used: immunoSEQ multiplex PCR; TCRdb lists only in-frame clones, some missing. In the table there are about 160,000 clones, about 75% of which are singletons. The sample comprised PBMCs. The receptors shown here come from a female donor in good health and CMV-seronegative. Each CDR3 is given with its conserved first and last residue. The order of the fields is D gene, clone size, J gene, V gene, CDR3 DNA, CDR3 protein. The D gene is left open where the match is weak. Not every row has a clone size; where given, it reads once, few, many or a size class.

d_call: TRBD2; clone_size: .; j_call: TRBJ2-3; v_call: TRBV2; cdr3_nt: TGTGCCAGCAGTCCCCCACGAGCGGGAGCAACAGATACGCAGTATTTT; cdr3_aa: CASSPPRAGATDTQYF
d_call: .; clone_size: .; j_call: TRBJ1-4; v_call: TRBV15; cdr3_nt: TGTGCCACCAGCAGAGACCAGGGGATGACTAATGAAAAACTGTTTTTT; cdr3_aa: CATSRDQGMTNEKLFF
d_call: .; clone_size: once; j_call: TRBJ2-3; v_call: TRBV2; cdr3_nt: TGTGCCAGCAGGGACTGGGGAGGAGGCACAGATACGCAGTATTTT; cdr3_aa: CASRDWGGGTDTQYF
d_call: TRBD1; clone_size: .; j_call: TRBJ1-2; v_call: TRBV6-1; cdr3_nt: TGTGCCAGCAGCGACCTTGCGACAGGGAACTATGGCTACACCTTC; cdr3_aa: CASSDLATGNYGYTF
d_call: .; clone_size: .; j_call: TRBJ2-2; v_call: TRBV7-6; cdr3_nt: TGTGCCAGCAGCTTCCCTAAGGGAGGGAACACCGGGGAGCTGTTTTTT; cdr3_aa: CASSFPKGGNTGELFF
d_call: .; clone_size: few; j_call: TRBJ2-7; v_call: TRBV2; cdr3_nt: TGTGCCAGCAGGCCGCAGGGTTCCGAGCAGTACTTC; cdr3_aa: CASRPQGSEQYF
d_call: TRBD1; clone_size: .; j_call: TRBJ2-7; v_call: TRBV5-4; cdr3_nt: TGTGCCACCATGGGACAGGAGATCTACGAGCAGTACTTC; cdr3_aa: CATMGQEIYEQYF
d_call: .; clone_size: few; j_call: TRBJ1-5; v_call: TRBV2; cdr3_nt: TGTGCCAGCAGTGAAGCACAGTTTGGTCAGCCCCAGCATTTT; cdr3_aa: CASSEAQFGQPQHF
d_call: TRBD2; clone_size: .; j_call: TRBJ2-7; v_call: TRBV19; cdr3_nt: TGTGCCAGTAGTATAGAGCTAGCGGGCTCCTCCTACGAGCAGTACTTC; cdr3_aa: CASSIELAGSSYEQYF
d_call: .; clone_size: .; j_call: TRBJ2-7; v_call: TRBV19; cdr3_nt: TGTGCCAGTAACGATCCCTCAGGGGCGGGGGTTCGGAACGAGCAGTACTTC; cdr3_aa: CASNDPSGAGVRNEQYF
d_call: .; clone_size: .; j_call: TRBJ2-1; v_call: TRBV19; cdr3_nt: TGTGCCAGCTCTGACGTCCAAAGGGGGGGTAATGAGCAGTTCTTC; cdr3_aa: CASSDVQRGGNEQFF
d_call: .; clone_size: few; j_call: TRBJ1-2; v_call: TRBV5-1; cdr3_nt: TGCGCCAGCAGCTTGGATACTCCTAACTATGGCTACACCTTC; cdr3_aa: CASSLDTPNYGYTF
d_call: TRBD1; clone_size: .; j_call: TRBJ2-1; v_call: TRBV6-1; cdr3_nt: TGTGCCAGCAGTGTAGGGACAGGGGTCTACAATGAGCAGTTCTTC; cdr3_aa: CASSVGTGVYNEQFF
d_call: .; clone_size: .; j_call: TRBJ1-2; v_call: TRBV5-1; cdr3_nt: TGCGCCAGCAGCTTGGGTGCGGACAGCTTAACTAACTATGGCTACACCTTC; cdr3_aa: CASSLGADSLTNYGYTF
d_call: .; clone_size: .; j_call: TRBJ2-7; v_call: TRBV5-7; cdr3_nt: TGTGCCAGCAGCGCCTCCGGGACTCGCGAGCAGTACTTC; cdr3_aa: CASSASGTREQYF
d_call: TRBD1; clone_size: .; j_call: TRBJ2-3; v_call: TRBV5-6; cdr3_nt: TGTGCCAGCAGCCTGGGACAGCTCGGGACAGATACGCAGTATTTT; cdr3_aa: CASSLGQLGTDTQYF
d_call: .; clone_size: .; j_call: TRBJ1-1; v_call: TRBV5-6; cdr3_nt: TGTGCCAGCAGCTTAAGATGGGCGAGAACCACTGAAGCTTTCTTT; cdr3_aa: CASSLRWARTTEAFF
d_call: TRBD1; clone_size: .; j_call: TRBJ1-2; v_call: TRBV10-3; cdr3_nt: TGTGCCGTCGGGGAGGTGGGACAGGGGGAGGCTGGCTACACCTTC; cdr3_aa: CAVGEVGQGEAGYTF
d_call: TRBD2; clone_size: few; j_call: TRBJ2-7; v_call: TRBV7-9; cdr3_nt: TGTGCCAGCAGCTTTAGCGGGGGGGATTACTACGAGCAGTACTTC; cdr3_aa: CASSFSGGDYYEQYF
d_call: .; clone_size: .; j_call: TRBJ2-3; v_call: TRBV2; cdr3_nt: TGTGCCAGCAGTGAGGTAGGGGCTCTCACAGATACGCAGTATTTT; cdr3_aa: CASSEVGALTDTQYF
d_call: TRBD2; clone_size: .; j_call: TRBJ2-3; v_call: TRBV11-2; cdr3_nt: TGTGCCAGCAGCGAAGGACTAGCGATCCGCACAGATACGCAGTATTTT; cdr3_aa: CASSEGLAIRTDTQYF
d_call: TRBD1; clone_size: once; j_call: TRBJ1-2; v_call: TRBV16; cdr3_nt: TGTGCCAGCAGCCAATCTAGTCAGGGGGCGGAAGGCTACACCTTC; cdr3_aa: CASSQSSQGAEGYTF
d_call: .; clone_size: .; j_call: TRBJ1-5; v_call: TRBV6-4; cdr3_nt: TGTGCCAGCAGTATCAGCGGCAATCAGCCCCAGCATTTT; cdr3_aa: CASSISGNQPQHF
d_call: .; clone_size: .; j_call: TRBJ1-1; v_call: TRBV6-1; cdr3_nt: TGTGCCAGCAGTGAATTAAGGGGGTTGGCTGAAGCTTTCTTT; cdr3_aa: CASSELRGLAEAFF
d_call: TRBD1; clone_size: .; j_call: TRBJ1-2; v_call: TRBV5-1; cdr3_nt: TGCGCCAGCAGCCCGACCAAATTTGACAGGGAAAGGAATGGCTACACCTTC; cdr3_aa: CASSPTKFDRERNGYTF
d_call: TRBD1; clone_size: .; j_call: TRBJ1-1; v_call: TRBV7-9; cdr3_nt: TGTGCCAGTAGGACAGGGGTAGCCCCCACTGAAGCTTTCTTT; cdr3_aa: CASRTGVAPTEAFF
d_call: TRBD1; clone_size: once; j_call: TRBJ2-7; v_call: TRBV5-6; cdr3_nt: TGTGCCAGCAGCCCGGGACAGACCTACGAGCAGTACTTC; cdr3_aa: CASSPGQTYEQYF
d_call: .; clone_size: .; j_call: TRBJ2-1; v_call: TRBV7-3; cdr3_nt: TGTGCCAGCAGCTTAAAAGTGAGCTCCTACAATGAGCAGTTCTTC; cdr3_aa: CASSLKVSSYNEQFF
d_call: TRBD1; clone_size: few; j_call: TRBJ1-2; v_call: TRBV11-2; cdr3_nt: TGTGCCAGCAGCGAGACAGGGAGAAACTATGGCTACACCTTC; cdr3_aa: CASSETGRNYGYTF
d_call: .; clone_size: once; j_call: TRBJ1-4; v_call: TRBV6-1; cdr3_nt: TGTGCCAGCAGTGAACTCCTAGGCGGGCCTAATGAAAAACTGTTTTTT; cdr3_aa: CASSELLGGPNEKLFF
d_call: .; clone_size: .; j_call: TRBJ1-1; v_call: TRBV9; cdr3_nt: TGTGCCAGCAGCCAGAAGGTCGCAGGGGCCCACACTGAAGCTTTCTTT; cdr3_aa: CASSQKVAGAHTEAFF
d_call: .; clone_size: .; j_call: TRBJ1-1; v_call: TRBV27; cdr3_nt: TGTGCCAGCAGTTTATTATTTAGTGCAGGGAACGTTGAAGCTTTCTTT; cdr3_aa: CASSLLFSAGNVEAFF
d_call: .; clone_size: .; j_call: TRBJ1-4; v_call: TRBV7-8; cdr3_nt: TGTGCCAGCAGCGTACCCGGGACGACAGGTGAAAAACTGTTTTTT; cdr3_aa: CASSVPGTTGEKLFF
d_call: .; clone_size: .; j_call: TRBJ2-4; v_call: TRBV2; cdr3_nt: TGTGCCAGCAAGAATGAGGGGGTAAACATTCAGTACTTC; cdr3_aa: CASKNEGVNIQYF
d_call: TRBD2; clone_size: .; j_call: TRBJ2-1; v_call: TRBV7-8; cdr3_nt: TGTGCCAGCAGCATTGAGGGACTACCCAACAATGAGCAGTTCTTC; cdr3_aa: CASSIEGLPNNEQFF